A selection of T cell receptor beta chains follows, all from one sample in a study of T cells in Graves' hyperthyroidism and ophthalmopathy. TCRdb fed the multiplex PCR reads into MiXCR, producing one record per CDR3 protein. The table records a few hundred thousand distinct CDR3 sequences, roughly 25% of them present only once. The sample taken for sequencing was blood. Receptors originate from a man between 45 and 60 years old with Graves' hyperthyroidism. Both conserved end residues are part of each CDR3. A D gene is named only where the DNA matches it firmly. The size entry is marked missing in some rows and otherwise reads once, few, many or a size class.

many	TRBV18	TRBD1	TRBJ1-4	TGTGCCAGCTCACCGGGACAGGGTAATGACGAAAAACTGTTTTTT	CASSPGQGNDEKLFF
few	TRBV4-1	TRBD1	TRBJ1-2	TGCGCCAGCAGCAAATCACTACAGGGGTCGGATGGCTACACCTTC	CASSKSLQGSDGYTF
NA	TRBV28	TRBD2	TRBJ2-7	TGTGCCAGCAGTTCCTCGGGACTAGCGGACTCCTACGAGCAGTACTTC	CASSSSGLADSYEQYF
few	TRBV30	TRBD1	TRBJ1-3	TGTGCCTGGAGAACACAGGGGGCTGGAAACACCATATATTTT	CAWRTQGAGNTIYF
NA	TRBV24-1	NA	TRBJ2-7	TGTGCCACCAGTTCAGGTGGGGAGCAGTACTTC	CATSSGGEQYF
few	TRBV7-6	NA	TRBJ2-1	TGTGCCAGCAGCTTAGACTCGCCTATGGCCTACAATGAGCAGTTCTTC	CASSLDSPMAYNEQFF
few	TRBV20-1	NA	TRBJ2-5	TGCAGTGCTCCACCCTTCGGTTCCGAGACCCAGTACTTC	CSAPPFGSETQYF
NA	TRBV7-2	NA	TRBJ2-7	TGTGCCAGTGGGGGACAACCGGCCTACGAGCAGTACTTC	CASGGQPAYEQYF
NA	TRBV20-1	NA	TRBJ1-1	TGCAGTGCCCCCGAACCCAGGGGTGACACTGAAGCTTTCTTT	CSAPEPRGDTEAFF
NA	TRBV7-7	NA	TRBJ2-1	TGTGCTAGCAGCCGCGGGGCAAACTTTTACAATGAGCAGTTCTTC	CASSRGANFYNEQFF